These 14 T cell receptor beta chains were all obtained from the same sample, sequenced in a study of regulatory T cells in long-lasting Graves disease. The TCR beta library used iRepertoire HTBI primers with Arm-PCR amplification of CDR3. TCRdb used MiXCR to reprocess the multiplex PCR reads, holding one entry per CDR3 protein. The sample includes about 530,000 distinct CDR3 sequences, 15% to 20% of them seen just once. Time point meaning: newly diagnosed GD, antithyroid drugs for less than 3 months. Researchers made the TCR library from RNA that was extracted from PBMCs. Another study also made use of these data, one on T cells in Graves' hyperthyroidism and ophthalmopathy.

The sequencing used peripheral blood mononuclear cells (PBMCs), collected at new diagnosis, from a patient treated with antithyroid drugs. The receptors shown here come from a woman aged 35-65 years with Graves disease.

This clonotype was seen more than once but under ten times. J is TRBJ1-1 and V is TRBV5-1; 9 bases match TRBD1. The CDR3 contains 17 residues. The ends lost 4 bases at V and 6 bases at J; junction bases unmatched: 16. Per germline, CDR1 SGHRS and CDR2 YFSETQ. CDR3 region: CASSPTFRDRAFAEAFF. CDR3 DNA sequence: TGCGCCAGCAGCCCCACTTTCCGGGACAGGGCTTTTGCTGAAGCTTTCTTT.

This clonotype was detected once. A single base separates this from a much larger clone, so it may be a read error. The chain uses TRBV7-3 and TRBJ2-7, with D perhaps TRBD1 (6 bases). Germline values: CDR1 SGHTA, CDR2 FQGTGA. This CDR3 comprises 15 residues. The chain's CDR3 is CASSSRGHFSYERYF. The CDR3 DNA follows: TGTGCCAGCAGCTCCCGGGGACACTTCTCCTACGAGCGGTACTTC.

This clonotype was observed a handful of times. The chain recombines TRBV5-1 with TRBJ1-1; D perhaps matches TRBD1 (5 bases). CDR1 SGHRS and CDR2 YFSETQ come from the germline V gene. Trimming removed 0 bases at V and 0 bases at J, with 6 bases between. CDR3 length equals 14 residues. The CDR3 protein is CASSLEQVNTEAFF. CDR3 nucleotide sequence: TGCGCCAGCAGCTTGGAACAGGTGAACACTGAAGCTTTCTTT.

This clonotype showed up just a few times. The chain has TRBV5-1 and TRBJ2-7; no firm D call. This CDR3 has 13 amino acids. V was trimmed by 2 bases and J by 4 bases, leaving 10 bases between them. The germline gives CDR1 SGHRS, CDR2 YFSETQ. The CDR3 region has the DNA TGCGCCAGCAGCTTAAGCGTGGAGTACGAGCAGTACTTC. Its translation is CASSLSVEYEQYF.

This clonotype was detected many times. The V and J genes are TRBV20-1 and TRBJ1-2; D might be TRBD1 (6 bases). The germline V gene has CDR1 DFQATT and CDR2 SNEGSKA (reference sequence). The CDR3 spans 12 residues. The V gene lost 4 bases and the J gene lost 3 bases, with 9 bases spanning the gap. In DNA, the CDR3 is TGCAGTGCTACGGGGGCTGACTATGGCTACACCTTC. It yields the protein CSATGADYGYTF.

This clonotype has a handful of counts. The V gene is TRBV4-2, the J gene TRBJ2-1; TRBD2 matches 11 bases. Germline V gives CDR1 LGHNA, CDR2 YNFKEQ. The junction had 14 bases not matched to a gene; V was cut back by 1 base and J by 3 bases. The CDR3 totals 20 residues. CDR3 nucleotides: TGTGCCAGCAGCCAAGCGGTAGCGGGGGGGCTGAACCCCTACTACAATGAGCAGTTCTTC. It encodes CASSQAVAGGLNPYYNEQFF.

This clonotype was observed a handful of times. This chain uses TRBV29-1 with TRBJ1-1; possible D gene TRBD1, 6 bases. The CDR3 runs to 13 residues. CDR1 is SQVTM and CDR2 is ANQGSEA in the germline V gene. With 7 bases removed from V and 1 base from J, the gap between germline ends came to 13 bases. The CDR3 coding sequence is TGCAGCGCTAAGGGGGTAGGGAACACTGAAGCTTTCTTT. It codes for CSAKGVGNTEAFF.

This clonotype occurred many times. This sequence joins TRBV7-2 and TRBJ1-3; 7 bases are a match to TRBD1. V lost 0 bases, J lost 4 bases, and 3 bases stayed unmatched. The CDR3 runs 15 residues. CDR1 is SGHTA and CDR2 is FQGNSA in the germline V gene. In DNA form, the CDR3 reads TGTGCCAGCAGCTTAGCAGGAGGGGGCGGAAACACCATATATTTT. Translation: CASSLAGGGGNTIYF.

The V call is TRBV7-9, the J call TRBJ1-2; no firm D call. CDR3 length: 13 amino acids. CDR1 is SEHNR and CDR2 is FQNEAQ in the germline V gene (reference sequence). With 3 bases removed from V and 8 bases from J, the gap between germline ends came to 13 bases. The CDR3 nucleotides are TGTGCCAGCAGCTTCATCTTTCCGGGGGGCTACACCTTC. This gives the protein CASSFIFPGGYTF.

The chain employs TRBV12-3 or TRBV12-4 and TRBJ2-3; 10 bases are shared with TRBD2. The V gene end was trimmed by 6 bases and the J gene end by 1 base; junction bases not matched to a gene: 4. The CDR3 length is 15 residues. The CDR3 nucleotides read TGTGCCAGCAGCTATGGACTAGCGGGCACAGATACGCAGTATTTT. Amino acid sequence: CASSYGLAGTDTQYF.

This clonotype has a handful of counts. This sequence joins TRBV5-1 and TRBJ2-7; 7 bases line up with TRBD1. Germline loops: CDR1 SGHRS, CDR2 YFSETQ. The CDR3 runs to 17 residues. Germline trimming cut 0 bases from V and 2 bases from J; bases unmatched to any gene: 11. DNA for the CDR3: TGCGCCAGCAGCTTGGATACAGGGGCCATACTTCCCTACGAGCAGTACTTC. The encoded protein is CASSLDTGAILPYEQYF.

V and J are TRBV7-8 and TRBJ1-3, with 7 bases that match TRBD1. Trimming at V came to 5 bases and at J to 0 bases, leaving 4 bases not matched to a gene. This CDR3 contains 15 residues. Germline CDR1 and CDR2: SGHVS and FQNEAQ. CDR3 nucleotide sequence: TGTGCCAGCAGCAGGGACAGAAACTCTGGAAACACCATATATTTT. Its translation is CASSRDRNSGNTIYF.

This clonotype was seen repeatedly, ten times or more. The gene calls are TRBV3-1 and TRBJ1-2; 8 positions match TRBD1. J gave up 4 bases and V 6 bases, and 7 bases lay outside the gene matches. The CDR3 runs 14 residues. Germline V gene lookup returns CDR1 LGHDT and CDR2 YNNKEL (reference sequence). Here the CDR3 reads CASRHRGVSYGYTF. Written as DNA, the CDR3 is TGTGCCAGCAGGCACAGGGGGGTTTCCTATGGCTACACCTTC.

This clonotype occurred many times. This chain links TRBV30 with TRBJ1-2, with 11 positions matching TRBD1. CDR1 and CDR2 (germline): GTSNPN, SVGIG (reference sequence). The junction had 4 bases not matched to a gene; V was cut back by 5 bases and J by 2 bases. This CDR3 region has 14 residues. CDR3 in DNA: TGTGCCTGGGGCCGGGACAGGGGGAACTATGGCTACACCTTC. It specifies CAWGRDRGNYGYTF.